Below are 8 T cell receptor beta chains sequenced from a single sample in a study of cytomegalovirus exposure and HLA in healthy donors. 60 Vbeta and 13 Jbeta primers were used in PCR. The protocol was immunoSEQ multiplex PCR, while the TCRdb copy is restricted to in-frame clones and leaves out a portion. The table shows 90,000 to 150,000 clones, with about 83% occurring only once. Sequencing used PBMCs. Receptors were obtained from a female donor in good health and CMV-seronegative.

The CDR3 sequence is CASSQELGGGFYNEQFF. In nucleotides, the CDR3 is TGCGCCAGCAGCCAAGAGTTGGGGGGTGGGTTCTACAATGAGCAGTTCTTC. The V call is TRBV4-3, the J call TRBJ2-1; D perhaps matches TRBD2 (6 bases). Germline V lookup: CDR1 LGHNA, CDR2 YSLEER. The CDR3 runs 17 residues. V was shortened by 0 bases and J by 3 bases, with 15 bases between the two germline ends.

The chain has TRBV4-2 and TRBJ2-7; TRBD1 might be the D (5 bases). Between the trimmed V and J ends, which lost 0 bases and 6 bases, there was a span of 12 bases. The CDR3 sequence is 14 residues long. Per germline, CDR1 LGHNA and CDR2 YNFKEQ. The CDR3 DNA follows: TGTGCCAGCAGCCAAGATCCCGGAAGGGGCGAGCAGTACTTC. Amino acid sequence: CASSQDPGRGEQYF.

This clone was detected a few times. This chain connects TRBV6-5 to TRBJ2-7; TRBD1 matches 8 bases. The ends lost 10 bases at V and 3 bases at J; junction bases unmatched: 11. The germline V gene has CDR1 MNHEY and CDR2 SVGAGI. This CDR3 spans 14 amino acids. The CDR3, as DNA: TGTGCCACCAGGCTGGACAGGGAATTCTACGAGCAGTACTTC. This translates into CATRLDREFYEQYF.

As for this clone: The same CDR3 is also encoded by other DNA sequences in this sample. The genes are TRBV7-3 and TRBJ2-5; tentatively, D is TRBD1 (6 bases). The V end was cut by 2 bases, the J end by 5 bases, with 9 bases between. CDR1 SGHTA and CDR2 FQGTGA come from the germline V gene. The CDR3 covers 13 residues. The DNA of the CDR3 is TGTGCCAGCAGCTTAGGGGGCGGCGAGACCCAGTACTTC. Its translation is CASSLGGGETQYF.

The V call is TRBV11-2, the J call TRBJ2-3, with 12 bases aligning to TRBD2. CDR1 and CDR2 from the germline V gene are SGHAT and FQNNGV. V lost 4 bases and J lost 4; bases outside the gene matches: 12. The CDR3 is 18 amino acids. The CDR3 DNA reads as TGTGCCAGCAGCTATAGACTAGCGGGGGCCCGGGAGTCAGATACGCAGTATTTT. Amino acids: CASSYRLAGARESDTQYF.

V usage is TRBV5-1 and J usage is TRBJ2-6; weak D call: TRBD1 (5 bases). CDR1 is SGHRS, CDR2 YFSETQ, per germline. The CDR3 loop spans 15 amino acids. The V end was cut by 4 bases, the J end by 1 base, with 9 bases between. CDR3 in amino acids: CASSQTVSGANVLTF. CDR3 bases: TGCGCCAGCAGCCAGACAGTTTCTGGGGCCAACGTCCTGACTTTC.

CDR3 coding DNA: TGTGCCTGGAATGGGGGAGGCCACGAGCAGTACTTC. Amino acid sequence: CAWNGGGHEQYF. V and J are TRBV30 and TRBJ2-7, with a weak D call TRBD2 (6 bases). The V end lost 4 bases, the J end lost 5 bases, and 12 bases lay between the germline ends. CDR3 length: 12 amino acids. Germline lookup yields CDR1 GTSNPN and CDR2 SVGIG (reference sequence).

This clone came up a few times. The chain joins TRBV7-9 to TRBJ2-2; 7 bases are a match to TRBD2. Unmatched junction bases numbered 17, after V lost 6 bases and J lost 7 bases. Per the germline V gene, CDR1 is SEHNR and CDR2 is FQNEAQ (reference sequence). The CDR3 is 17 amino acids. CDR3 bases: TGTGCCAGCAGTCTACTTCGGACTAGGAGGGGCGACGGGGAGCTGTTTTTT. Its translation is CASSLLRTRRGDGELFF.